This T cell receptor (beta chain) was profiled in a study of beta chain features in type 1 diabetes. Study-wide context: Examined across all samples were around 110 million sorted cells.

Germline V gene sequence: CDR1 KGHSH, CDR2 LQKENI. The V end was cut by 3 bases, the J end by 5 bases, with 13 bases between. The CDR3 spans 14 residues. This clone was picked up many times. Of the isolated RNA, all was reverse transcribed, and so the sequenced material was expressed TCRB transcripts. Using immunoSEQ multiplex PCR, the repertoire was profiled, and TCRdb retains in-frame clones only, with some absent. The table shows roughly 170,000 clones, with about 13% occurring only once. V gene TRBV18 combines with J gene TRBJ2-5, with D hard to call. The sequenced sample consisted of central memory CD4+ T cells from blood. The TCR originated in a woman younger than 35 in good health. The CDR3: CASSPSVSPETQYF. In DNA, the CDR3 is TGTGCCAGCTCACCCTCGGTTAGCCCGGAGACCCAGTACTTC.